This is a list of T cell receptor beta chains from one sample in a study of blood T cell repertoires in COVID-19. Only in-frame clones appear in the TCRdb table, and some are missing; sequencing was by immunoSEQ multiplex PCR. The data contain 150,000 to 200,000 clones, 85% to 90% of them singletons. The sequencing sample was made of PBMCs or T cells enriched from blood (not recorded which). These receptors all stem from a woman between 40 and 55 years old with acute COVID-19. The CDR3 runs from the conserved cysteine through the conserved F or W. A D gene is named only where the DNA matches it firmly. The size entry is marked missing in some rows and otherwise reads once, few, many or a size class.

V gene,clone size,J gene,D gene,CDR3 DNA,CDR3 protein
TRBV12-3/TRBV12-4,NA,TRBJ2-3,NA,TGTGCCAGCAGTTTTACGGAGGCAGATACGCAGTATTTT,CASSFTEADTQYF
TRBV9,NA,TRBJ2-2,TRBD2,TGTGCCAGCAGCCTCCGACTAGCGGGGGCGTTTTGGGACACCGGGGAGCTGTTTTTT,CASSLRLAGAFWDTGELFF
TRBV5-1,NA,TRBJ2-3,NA,TGCGCCAGCAGCTTGCAGGACAGTTCCACAGATACGCAGTATTTT,CASSLQDSSTDTQYF
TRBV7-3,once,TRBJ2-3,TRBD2,TGTGCCAGCAGCTTAAACTCCGGACTAGCGGGGGCCACAGATACGCAGTATTTT,CASSLNSGLAGATDTQYF
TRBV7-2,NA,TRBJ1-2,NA,TGTGCCAGCAGAATAGGACAGCTCTATGGCTACACCTTC,CASRIGQLYGYTF
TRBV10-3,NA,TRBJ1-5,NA,TGTGCCATCAGTGAGTCAACAGACCAGCCCCAGCATTTT,CAISESTDQPQHF
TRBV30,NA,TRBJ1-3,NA,TGTGCCTGGAGTGCCGCAGGGATGGGAAACACCATATATTTT,CAWSAAGMGNTIYF
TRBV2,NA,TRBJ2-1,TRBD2,TGTGCCAGGACACCGGGACTAGCGTACAATGAGCAGTTCTTC,CARTPGLAYNEQFF
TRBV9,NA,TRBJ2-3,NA,TGTGCCAGCAGCGTATCTGAGGGGGGGCCCGAAGATACGCAGTATTTT,CASSVSEGGPEDTQYF
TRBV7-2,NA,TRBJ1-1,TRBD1,TGTGCCAGCAGCTCCGCTACAGGGGTGGGCACTGAAGCTTTCTTT,CASSSATGVGTEAFF
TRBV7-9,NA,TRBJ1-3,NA,TGTGCCAGCAGCAAAGAGTACAGGCAAACCATATATTTT,CASSKEYRQTIYF
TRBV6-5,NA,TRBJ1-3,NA,TGTGCCAGCATCCCGGTGAGCTCTGGAAACACCATATATTTT,CASIPVSSGNTIYF
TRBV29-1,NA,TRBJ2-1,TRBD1,TGCAGCGTGGACAGGGGTAATGAGCAGTTCTTC,CSVDRGNEQFF
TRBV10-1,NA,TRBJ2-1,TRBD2,TGCGCCAGCCGATCGGATAGGACTAGCGGGAGAGGGTTGAGGTGGATTCGACATGAGCAGTTCTTC,CASRSDRTSGRGLRWIRHEQFF
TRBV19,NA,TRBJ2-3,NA,TGTGCCAGTAGTATACCAGGGGCCCCTAGCACAGATACGCAGTATTTT,CASSIPGAPSTDTQYF
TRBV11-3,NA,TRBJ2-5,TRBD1,TGTGCCAGCAGCCGATCAGGACAGGGGGCGGAGACCCAGTACTTC,CASSRSGQGAETQYF
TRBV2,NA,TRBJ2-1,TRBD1,TGTGCCAGCAGTGAAACAGGGGGCGGCCCCTACAATGAGCAGTTCTTC,CASSETGGGPYNEQFF
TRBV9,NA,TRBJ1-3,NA,TGTGCCAGCAGCGTACGCGGGGATCGCTCTGGAAACACCATATATTTT,CASSVRGDRSGNTIYF
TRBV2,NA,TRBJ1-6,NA,TGTGCCAGCAGTGAAGCCTTTCTATCAGGCTATAATTCACCCCTCCACTTT,CASSEAFLSGYNSPLHF
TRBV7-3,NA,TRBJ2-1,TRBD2,TGTGCCAGCAGCTTTGAAGGACTAGATGACGATGAGCAGTTCTTC,CASSFEGLDDDEQFF
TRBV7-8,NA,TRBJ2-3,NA,TGTGCCAGCAGCTTAGATCGCGAGGTCGCAGATACGCAGTATTTT,CASSLDREVADTQYF
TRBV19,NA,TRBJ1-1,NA,TGTGCCAGTAGTATAGATCATGAGGGAGGATCTGAAGCTTTCTTT,CASSIDHEGGSEAFF
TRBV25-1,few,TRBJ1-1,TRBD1,TGTGCCAGCAGTGGTCGACAGGGACGGACTGAAGCTTTCTTT,CASSGRQGRTEAFF
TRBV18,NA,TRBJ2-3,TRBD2,TGTGCCAGCTCACCACGAGCACTAGCGGGAGGACCAGATACGCAGTATTTT,CASSPRALAGGPDTQYF
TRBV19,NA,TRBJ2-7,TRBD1,TGTGCCAGGGGAACCGGGACAGATTACTACGAGCAGTACTTC,CARGTGTDYYEQYF
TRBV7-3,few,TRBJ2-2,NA,TGTGCCAGCAGCATTACAGGGTTAACGGGGGAGCTGTTTTTT,CASSITGLTGELFF
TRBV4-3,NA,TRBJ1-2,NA,TGCGCCAGCAGCCAAGGGGACGACAGGAACTATGGCTACACCTTC,CASSQGDDRNYGYTF
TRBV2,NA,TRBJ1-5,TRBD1,TGTGCCAGCAGTGAGGACAGGATAGGTCAGCCCCAGCATTTT,CASSEDRIGQPQHF
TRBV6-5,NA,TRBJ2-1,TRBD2,TGTGCCAGCAGTTCACAGACTAGCGGGATATACAATGAGCAGTTCTTC,CASSSQTSGIYNEQFF
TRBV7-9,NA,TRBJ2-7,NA,TGTGCCAGCTTGGAGCACGGGAGCTCCTACGAGCAGTACTTC,CASLEHGSSYEQYF
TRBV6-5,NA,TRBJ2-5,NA,TGTGCCAGCAGCGAGAGGATGGAGACCCAGTACTTC,CASSERMETQYF
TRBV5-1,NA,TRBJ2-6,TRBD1,TGCGCCAGCAGCACGTCCGGGACAGGGTCCTCTGGGGCCAACGTCCTGACTTTC,CASSTSGTGSSGANVLTF
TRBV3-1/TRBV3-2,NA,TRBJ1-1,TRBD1,TGTGCCAGCAGCCTTACAGGGGTGACTGAAGCTTTCTTT,CASSLTGVTEAFF
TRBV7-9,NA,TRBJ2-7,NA,TGTGCCAGCAGCCCAAGGACTTCCTACGAGCAGTACTTC,CASSPRTSYEQYF
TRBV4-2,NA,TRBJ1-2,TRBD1,TGTGCCAGCAGCCGCGACAGGGGCGGGTATGGCTACACCTTC,CASSRDRGGYGYTF
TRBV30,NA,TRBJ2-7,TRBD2,TGTGCCTGGAGTCCAGGGACTAGTTTCTACGAGCAGTACTTC,CAWSPGTSFYEQYF
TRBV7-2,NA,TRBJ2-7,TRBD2,TGTGCCAGCAGCCTCGTAGCGGGAGTCCGGGAGCAGTACTTC,CASSLVAGVREQYF
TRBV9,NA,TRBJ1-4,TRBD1,TGTGCCAGCAGCGTAGGGGGACAGGGGGATTTTGAAAAACTGTTTTTT,CASSVGGQGDFEKLFF
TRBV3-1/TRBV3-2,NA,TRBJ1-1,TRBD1,TGTGCCAGCAGCCAAGATCTGAGACAGGGACTCGGAGCCGAAGCTTTCTTT,CASSQDLRQGLGAEAFF
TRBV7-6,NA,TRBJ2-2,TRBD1,TGTGCCAGCAGCCCACGGACAGGGGCGAACACCGGGGAGCTGTTTTTT,CASSPRTGANTGELFF
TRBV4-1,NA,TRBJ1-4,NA,TGCGCCAGCAGCCAAGCACCGGGTGAAAAACTGTTTTTT,CASSQAPGEKLFF
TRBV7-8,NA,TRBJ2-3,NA,TGTGCCAGCAGCCCTGACACTCTACCAGATACGCAGTATTTT,CASSPDTLPDTQYF
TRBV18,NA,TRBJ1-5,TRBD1,TGTGCCAGCTCACTTCGACAGGGGGATGGCAATCAGCCCCAGCATTTT,CASSLRQGDGNQPQHF
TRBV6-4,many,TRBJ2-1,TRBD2,TGTGCCAGCAGCGTGGGGACTAGCGTAACTGAGCAGTTCTTC,CASSVGTSVTEQFF
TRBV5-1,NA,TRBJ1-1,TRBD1,TGCGCCAGCAGCGAGGGACAGGGACCGAACACTGAAGCTTTCTTT,CASSEGQGPNTEAFF
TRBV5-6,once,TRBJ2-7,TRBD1,TGTGCCAGCAGCCGGGACAGGAACTACGAGCAGTACTTC,CASSRDRNYEQYF
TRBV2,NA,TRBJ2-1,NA,TGTGCCAGCACTGGCGGATACAATGAGCAGTTCTTC,CASTGGYNEQFF
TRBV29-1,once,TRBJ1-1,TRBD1,TGCAGCGTTGGAGGGACAGGGGGCGCAAACACTGAAGCTTTCTTT,CSVGGTGGANTEAFF